The rows below give T cell receptor beta chains drawn from one sample of a study of blood T cell repertoires in COVID-19. The data were produced by immunoSEQ multiplex PCR, yet TCRdb's version contains in-frame clones alone and is incomplete. The sample gives 200,000 to 250,000 clones, 87% of which show up once; 9.5% to 14% is in the top ten. The sample taken for sequencing was PBMCs or T cells enriched from blood (not recorded which). All receptors derive from a man aged 30-40 years who had recovered from COVID-19. The CDR3 runs from the conserved cysteine through the conserved F or W. The D gene is left open where the match is weak. Clone sizes are given selectively: once, few, many, or a class where the clone is expanded.

V	size	length	D	J	CDR3	DNA
TRBV28	NA	17	NA	TRBJ1-4	CASRPQGTRGYPEKLFF	TGTGCCAGCAGACCCCAGGGGACTAGGGGGTATCCGGAAAAACTGTTTTTT
TRBV9	NA	15	NA	TRBJ2-5	CASSVREGAQETQYF	TGTGCCAGCAGCGTGAGGGAAGGAGCCCAAGAGACCCAGTACTTC
TRBV30	NA	11	TRBD1	TRBJ2-7	CAWDTGGEQYF	TGTGCCTGGGATACAGGGGGCGAGCAGTACTTC
TRBV5-4	NA	15	NA	TRBJ2-7	CASSPSTGISYEQYF	TGTGCCAGCAGCCCATCGACAGGAATTTCCTACGAGCAGTACTTC
TRBV5-6	NA	15	NA	TRBJ1-5	CASSLSGASNQPQHF	TGTGCCAGCAGCCTTAGCGGGGCTAGCAATCAGCCCCAGCATTTT
TRBV7-8	NA	13	NA	TRBJ1-6	CASSLPGGSPLHF	TGTGCCAGCAGCCTCCCGGGTGGCTCACCCCTCCACTTT
TRBV24-1	NA	17	NA	TRBJ2-3	CATSAVGLRDGTDTQYF	TGTGCCACCAGTGCCGTTGGACTGCGAGATGGCACAGATACGCAGTATTTT
TRBV27	NA	18	NA	TRBJ1-6	CASSLDWGSRPYNSPLHF	TGTGCCAGCAGTTTAGACTGGGGCTCCCGGCCCTATAATTCACCCCTCCACTTT
TRBV7-2	NA	13	NA	TRBJ1-2	CASTPAGNYGYTF	TGTGCCAGCACCCCGGCAGGAAACTATGGCTACACCTTC
TRBV9	NA	14	NA	TRBJ1-2	CASSVTGSDDGYTF	TGTGCCAGCAGCGTCACAGGGAGCGATGATGGCTACACCTTC
TRBV7-6	NA	16	NA	TRBJ2-3	CASSSYQGQFTDTQYF	TGTGCCAGCAGCTCCTACCAGGGCCAATTCACAGATACGCAGTATTTT
TRBV7-9	once	16	NA	TRBJ2-6	CASSDFQGSGANVLTF	TGTGCCAGCAGCGACTTTCAGGGTTCCGGGGCCAACGTCCTGACTTTC
TRBV15	NA	17	NA	TRBJ2-1	CATSRESAGITYNEQFF	TGTGCCACCAGCAGAGAGTCCGCGGGAATAACCTACAATGAGCAGTTCTTC
TRBV28	once	17	NA	TRBJ1-3	CASSLGGLTWSGNTIYF	TGTGCCAGCAGTTTGGGTGGGCTTACGTGGTCAGGAAACACCATATATTTT
TRBV6-5	NA	15	TRBD1	TRBJ1-4	CASSYSDRAGEKLFF	TGTGCCAGCAGTTACTCCGACAGGGCCGGCGAAAAACTGTTTTTT
TRBV29-1	few	13	TRBD1	TRBJ1-3	CSVSGGIGNTIYF	TGCAGCGTGTCAGGGGGGATCGGAAACACCATATATTTT
TRBV11-2	NA	15	TRBD1	TRBJ2-7	CASSHGQGWVYEQYF	TGTGCCAGCAGCCACGGACAGGGGTGGGTCTACGAGCAGTACTTC
TRBV7-6	NA	14	TRBD1	TRBJ1-1	CASSFTGAGTEAFF	TGTGCCAGCAGCTTCACAGGGGCTGGCACTGAAGCTTTCTTT
TRBV6-5	NA	15	NA	TRBJ2-4	CASRPDRLAKNIQYF	TGTGCCAGCAGACCCGACAGGCTAGCCAAAAACATTCAGTACTTC
TRBV28	NA	13	NA	TRBJ1-1	CASSPPPGTEAFF	TGTGCCAGCAGTCCACCCCCGGGCACTGAAGCTTTCTTT
TRBV4-3	NA	16	NA	TRBJ2-2	CASSRMTPSSPGELFF	TGCGCCAGCAGCCGTATGACACCCTCATCTCCCGGGGAGCTGTTTTTT
TRBV19	NA	15	TRBD2	TRBJ2-7	CASSIWGGLPYEQYF	TGTGCCAGTAGTATTTGGGGGGGACTCCCCTACGAGCAGTACTTC
TRBV19	NA	16	NA	TRBJ2-3	CASSISTGKSTDTQYF	TGTGCCAGTAGTATCTCAACAGGGAAAAGCACAGATACGCAGTATTTT
TRBV30	NA	15	NA	TRBJ1-2	CAWSAQWGGAYGYTF	TGTGCCTGGAGTGCACAGTGGGGGGGGGCTTATGGGTACACCTTC
TRBV19	NA	15	TRBD1	TRBJ2-3	CASSLSDRLTNTQYF	TGTGCCAGTAGTTTATCGGACAGGTTAACAAATACGCAGTATTTT